This T cell receptor (beta chain) was sequenced for a study of cytomegalovirus exposure and HLA in healthy donors. Overall study findings and caveats: Sequencing artifact likely explains a cluster of highly shared sequence variants.

Trimming shortened V by 3 bases and J by 3 bases, and 12 bases separated the two germline ends. Germline values: CDR1 SEHNR, CDR2 FQNEAQ (reference sequence). The CDR3 has 14 amino acids. The PCR had 60 Vbeta and 13 Jbeta primers. Data came from immunoSEQ multiplex PCR; TCRdb stores just in-frame clones and leaves some out. The data contain about 150,000 clones, under 70% of them singletons. A word on this clone: Its cognate antigen is unknown.

The sample consisted of PBMCs. The chain carries TRBV7-9 and TRBJ2-7; D is ambiguous. The source of this sequence is a woman in her twenties or thirties in good health and CMV-seropositive. For the CDR3, the DNA is TGTGCCAGCAGCTTTGCGTTTCCGGGCTACGAGCAGTACTTC. Its translation is CASSFAFPGYEQYF.